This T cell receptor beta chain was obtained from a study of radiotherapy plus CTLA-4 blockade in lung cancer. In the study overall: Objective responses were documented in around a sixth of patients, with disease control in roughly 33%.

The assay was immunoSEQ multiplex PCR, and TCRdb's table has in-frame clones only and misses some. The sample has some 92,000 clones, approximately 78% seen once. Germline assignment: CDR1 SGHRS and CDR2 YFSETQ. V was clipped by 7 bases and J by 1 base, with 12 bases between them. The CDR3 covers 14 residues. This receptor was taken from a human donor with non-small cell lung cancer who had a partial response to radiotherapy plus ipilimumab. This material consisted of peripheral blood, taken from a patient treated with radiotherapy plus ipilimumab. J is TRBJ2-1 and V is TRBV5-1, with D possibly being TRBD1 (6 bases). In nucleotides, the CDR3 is TGCGCCAGCGGCAGGGGCGAGTCCTACAATGAGCAGTTCTTC. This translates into CASGRGESYNEQFF.